Listed below are T cell receptor beta chains from one sample, sequenced in a study of metastatic and nonmetastatic thyroid tumors. With MiXCR, TCRdb reprocessed the PCR reads. The data show around 20,000 clones, roughly 22% seen once. The specimen sequenced was adjacent normal tissue. The receptor source for this set is a female donor with papillary thyroid cancer or a benign thyroid nodule (not recorded which). Some clones in this sample may be carry-over from other donors' samples. CDR3s include the opening cysteine and the closing phenylalanine or tryptophan. Fields, in order: clone size, D gene, V gene, J gene, CDR3 DNA, CDR3 protein. D genes are given only for firm matches. Clone size is shown for a subset of rows, as once, few, many or a class of expanded clone.

abundance: NA
d_gene: TRBD2
v_gene: TRBV28
j_gene: TRBJ2-7
CDR3nt: TGTGCCAGCAGTTTGGGGGGGACCAACTCCTACGAGCAGTACTTC
CDR3aa: CASSLGGTNSYEQYF

abundance: few
d_gene: NA
v_gene: TRBV7-3
j_gene: TRBJ2-1
CDR3nt: TGTGCCAGCAGCCTCGGGCTTAGAGAGCAGTTCTTC
CDR3aa: CASSLGLREQFF

abundance: few
d_gene: NA
v_gene: TRBV9
j_gene: TRBJ1-2
CDR3nt: TGTGCCAGCAGCGTAGCTGAACCAGGGTCCGCCTATGGCTACACCTTC
CDR3aa: CASSVAEPGSAYGYTF

abundance: few
d_gene: NA
v_gene: TRBV12-5
j_gene: TRBJ2-2
CDR3nt: TGTGCTAGTGCCGCAGATCAATGGGGTAGCACGGACACCGGGGAGCTGTTTTTT
CDR3aa: CASAADQWGSTDTGELFF

abundance: medium-sized
d_gene: NA
v_gene: TRBV28
j_gene: TRBJ2-5
CDR3nt: TGTGCCAGCAGGCCCGGATGGCGAGAGACCCAGTACTTC
CDR3aa: CASRPGWRETQYF

abundance: few
d_gene: NA
v_gene: TRBV12-3/TRBV12-4
j_gene: TRBJ2-3
CDR3nt: TGTGCCAGCAGGCCGGGGGGCCCGACAGATACGCAGTATTTT
CDR3aa: CASRPGGPTDTQYF

abundance: medium-sized
d_gene: TRBD1
v_gene: TRBV7-2
j_gene: TRBJ2-7
CDR3nt: TGTGCCAGCAGCTTTCGTTTGGACAGGTCCTACGAGCAGTACTTC
CDR3aa: CASSFRLDRSYEQYF

abundance: few
d_gene: NA
v_gene: TRBV6-6
j_gene: TRBJ1-3
CDR3nt: TGTGCCAGCAGTTACTCGAGGCCTAGCTCTGGAAACACCATATATTTT
CDR3aa: CASSYSRPSSGNTIYF

abundance: NA
d_gene: NA
v_gene: TRBV28
j_gene: TRBJ2-7
CDR3nt: TGTGCCAGCAGTTTTTTAGGCAGCTCCTACGAGCAGTACTTC
CDR3aa: CASSFLGSSYEQYF

abundance: NA
d_gene: NA
v_gene: TRBV12-3/TRBV12-4
j_gene: TRBJ2-3
CDR3nt: TGTGCCAGCAGCCGTTACTCGGCGGGCACATATACGCAGTATTTC
CDR3aa: CASSRYSAGTYTQYF

abundance: NA
d_gene: TRBD2
v_gene: TRBV7-8
j_gene: TRBJ2-1
CDR3nt: TGTGCCAGCAGCTTACCGGGACTAGGGGCCTATGAGCAGTTCTTC
CDR3aa: CASSLPGLGAYEQFF

abundance: NA
d_gene: NA
v_gene: TRBV6-1
j_gene: TRBJ2-2
CDR3nt: TGTGCCAGCAGGTCCGGGACGGAGAACACCGGGGAGCTGTTTTTT
CDR3aa: CASRSGTENTGELFF

abundance: few
d_gene: NA
v_gene: TRBV19
j_gene: TRBJ1-5
CDR3nt: TGTGCCAGTAGTCATTGGCCGAGCAATCAGCCCCAGCATTTT
CDR3aa: CASSHWPSNQPQHF

abundance: many
d_gene: NA
v_gene: TRBV4-1
j_gene: TRBJ1-2
CDR3nt: TGCGCCAGCAGCCGAGCAGGTGCAGGAGGCTACACCTTC
CDR3aa: CASSRAGAGGYTF

abundance: many
d_gene: TRBD2
v_gene: TRBV27
j_gene: TRBJ2-7
CDR3nt: TGTGCCAGCAGTTGGGCGGGGAGGGTGTACGAGCAGTACTTC
CDR3aa: CASSWAGRVYEQYF

abundance: few
d_gene: TRBD2
v_gene: TRBV10-3
j_gene: TRBJ2-7
CDR3nt: TGTGCCATCAGTAGTAGCGGGGGGGTCTACGAGCAGTACTTC
CDR3aa: CAISSSGGVYEQYF

abundance: NA
d_gene: TRBD1
v_gene: TRBV10-2
j_gene: TRBJ2-7
CDR3nt: TGCGCCATAACAGGGGGTGGTACTTATTCAACCTACGAGCAGTACTTC
CDR3aa: CAITGGGTYSTYEQYF

abundance: few
d_gene: NA
v_gene: TRBV6-1
j_gene: TRBJ2-2
CDR3nt: TGTGCCAGCAACATAGGCAGAACCACCGGGGAGCTGTTTTTT
CDR3aa: CASNIGRTTGELFF

abundance: NA
d_gene: TRBD2
v_gene: TRBV13
j_gene: TRBJ2-7
CDR3nt: TGTGCCAGCAGCACGCGGGGGGGACTAGCGGGATCCTACGAGCAGTACTTC
CDR3aa: CASSTRGGLAGSYEQYF

abundance: NA
d_gene: NA
v_gene: TRBV2
j_gene: TRBJ2-1
CDR3nt: TGTGCCAGCAGTAACGGGGAGGATGAGCAGTTCTTC
CDR3aa: CASSNGEDEQFF

abundance: medium-sized
d_gene: NA
v_gene: TRBV28
j_gene: TRBJ2-1
CDR3nt: TGTGCCAGCAGATCCTGGGGAAATGAGCAGTTCTTC
CDR3aa: CASRSWGNEQFF

abundance: NA
d_gene: TRBD2
v_gene: TRBV6-1
j_gene: TRBJ2-1
CDR3nt: TGTGCCAGCCAGAGCGGGAGCTCCTACAATGAGCAGTTCTTC
CDR3aa: CASQSGSSYNEQFF

abundance: once
d_gene: TRBD2
v_gene: TRBV11-1
j_gene: TRBJ2-1
CDR3nt: TGTGCCAGCAGGGCTAGCGGGAGCGCTTCCTACAATGAGCAGTTCTTC
CDR3aa: CASRASGSASYNEQFF

abundance: NA
d_gene: NA
v_gene: TRBV6-1
j_gene: TRBJ2-7
CDR3nt: TGTGCCAGCAGAATGACTTCAAGTCTTTACGAGCAGTACTTC
CDR3aa: CASRMTSSLYEQYF

abundance: medium-sized
d_gene: NA
v_gene: TRBV28
j_gene: TRBJ1-1
CDR3nt: TGTGCCAGCAGTCTACACAGGCCGAACACTGAAGCTTTCTTT
CDR3aa: CASSLHRPNTEAFF

abundance: few
d_gene: NA
v_gene: TRBV6-1
j_gene: TRBJ2-7
CDR3nt: TGTGCCAGCAGTCCCCAGTTTTGGGATGCCTACGAGCAGTACTTC
CDR3aa: CASSPQFWDAYEQYF

abundance: NA
d_gene: NA
v_gene: TRBV2
j_gene: TRBJ1-2
CDR3nt: TGTGCCAGCAGTGTTGAGAGGAATGGCTACACCTTC
CDR3aa: CASSVERNGYTF

abundance: medium-sized
d_gene: NA
v_gene: TRBV7-6
j_gene: TRBJ1-2
CDR3nt: TGTGCCAGCAGCCTTTACAGAGCCGGCTACACCTTC
CDR3aa: CASSLYRAGYTF

abundance: few
d_gene: NA
v_gene: TRBV7-3
j_gene: TRBJ2-2
CDR3nt: TGTGCCAGCAGCTTAACAGGTAGCAGCACCGGGGAGCTGTTTTTT
CDR3aa: CASSLTGSSTGELFF

abundance: NA
d_gene: NA
v_gene: TRBV11-2
j_gene: TRBJ1-2
CDR3nt: TGTGCCAGCAGCTTAGGACCCAACTATGGCTACACCTTC
CDR3aa: CASSLGPNYGYTF

abundance: NA
d_gene: NA
v_gene: TRBV20-1
j_gene: TRBJ1-2
CDR3nt: TGCAGTGCTAGGACAAGAGACAGAAACTATGGCTACACCTTC
CDR3aa: CSARTRDRNYGYTF

abundance: NA
d_gene: NA
v_gene: TRBV28
j_gene: TRBJ2-1
CDR3nt: TGTGCCAGCATTAACCATTTATATTCCCGGGACGGAGATACCAATGAGCAGTTCTTC
CDR3aa: CASINHLYSRDGDTNEQFF

abundance: medium-sized
d_gene: NA
v_gene: TRBV25-1
j_gene: TRBJ2-7
CDR3nt: TGTGCCACCAAACAGGGTAGAGGCGAGCAGTACTTC
CDR3aa: CATKQGRGEQYF

abundance: NA
d_gene: TRBD2
v_gene: TRBV5-1
j_gene: TRBJ2-7
CDR3nt: TGCGCCAGCAGCTTGGGGCTAGCGGGTTACGACCAGTACTTC
CDR3aa: CASSLGLAGYDQYF

abundance: many
d_gene: TRBD1
v_gene: TRBV29-1
j_gene: TRBJ2-1
CDR3nt: TGCAGCGCTCGCGTAGGACAGGGGGGTATGGGGAGGCAGTACAATGAGCAGTTCTTC
CDR3aa: CSARVGQGGMGRQYNEQFF

abundance: many
d_gene: NA
v_gene: TRBV14
j_gene: TRBJ2-7
CDR3nt: TGTGCCAGCAGCCCGACACGCACCTACGAGCAGTACTTC
CDR3aa: CASSPTRTYEQYF

abundance: NA
d_gene: TRBD1
v_gene: TRBV6-1
j_gene: TRBJ1-2
CDR3nt: TGTGCCAGCAGTCCCCAGGGGGCGGGCTATGGCTACACCTTC
CDR3aa: CASSPQGAGYGYTF

abundance: many
d_gene: NA
v_gene: TRBV3-1
j_gene: TRBJ2-5
CDR3nt: TGTGCCAGCAGCCAAGATGGTCGAGAGACCCAGTACTTC
CDR3aa: CASSQDGRETQYF

abundance: many
d_gene: TRBD2
v_gene: TRBV7-2
j_gene: TRBJ2-1
CDR3nt: TGTGCCAGCAGCTTTGTCCCCCACCTAGCGGAATTATACAATGAGCAGTTCTTC
CDR3aa: CASSFVPHLAELYNEQFF

abundance: NA
d_gene: NA
v_gene: TRBV11-3
j_gene: TRBJ2-7
CDR3nt: TGTGCCAGCAGCTTAAGTATGGGCTACGAGCAGTACTTC
CDR3aa: CASSLSMGYEQYF

abundance: many
d_gene: NA
v_gene: TRBV20-1
j_gene: TRBJ1-5
CDR3nt: TGCAGTGCTAGAGCTCGGGGTTTGGTAAGGCAGCCCCAGCATTTT
CDR3aa: CSARARGLVRQPQHF

abundance: NA
d_gene: TRBD1
v_gene: TRBV7-2
j_gene: TRBJ1-2
CDR3nt: TGTGCCAGCAGCTTACTGGGACAGGGTCGAGGCTACACCTTC
CDR3aa: CASSLLGQGRGYTF

abundance: few
d_gene: TRBD1
v_gene: TRBV11-1
j_gene: TRBJ2-6
CDR3nt: TGTGCCAGCAGCCGAGGACAGGGGAGGTTCGGGGCCAACGTCCTGACTTTC
CDR3aa: CASSRGQGRFGANVLTF

abundance: NA
d_gene: NA
v_gene: TRBV11-2
j_gene: TRBJ2-2
CDR3nt: TGTGCCAGCAGCTTTCGGGGGTCGAACACCGGGGAGCTGTTTTTT
CDR3aa: CASSFRGSNTGELFF

abundance: NA
d_gene: NA
v_gene: TRBV12-3/TRBV12-4
j_gene: TRBJ2-1
CDR3nt: TGTGCCAGCAGTTTAGGATCGATCAGGGGGGGCTCCTACAATGAGCAGTTCTTC
CDR3aa: CASSLGSIRGGSYNEQFF

abundance: once
d_gene: TRBD2
v_gene: TRBV20-1
j_gene: TRBJ2-1
CDR3nt: TGCAGTGCTAGAGAACTCGGGAGGGCCGATGAGCAGTTCTTC
CDR3aa: CSARELGRADEQFF